These 14 T cell receptor beta chains were sequenced from one sample in a study of regulatory T cells in long-lasting Graves disease (TCRdb year 2021). To prepare the library, multiplex PCR was applied. For sequencing, an Illumina HiSeq 4000 was employed. To build TCR beta libraries, CDR3 regions were amplified by Arm-PCR using iRepertoire HTBI primers. TCRdb itself trimmed the public reads at Q25 with fastp, ran MiXCR and retained productive beta chains. For every CDR3 protein sequence, its rows merge into one entry that carries the most common genes and DNA. This sample lists about 660,000 distinct CDR3 sequences; around 32% were detected once. The ten largest clones take up around 42% of the sample. The sample's time point, from its label and the paper: persistent/refractory GD, antithyroid drugs over 5 years with positive TRAb. For both TCR sequencing and RNA sequencing, RNA was extracted from PBMCs in TRIzol.

The sample consisted of peripheral blood mononuclear cells (PBMCs), taken when the disease was refractory, from a patient treated with antithyroid drugs. These receptors all stem from a female donor with Graves disease.

Many counts were recorded for this clonotype. The chain carries TRBV28 and TRBJ1-2, with D perhaps matching TRBD1 (6 bases). The CDR3 runs to 12 residues. From germline, CDR1 is MDHEN and CDR2 SYDVKM. Trimming shortened V by 5 bases and J by 8 bases, and 12 bases separated the two germline ends. The CDR3 is CASSPGTRGYTF. The CDR3 region has the DNA TGTGCCAGCAGTCCCGGGACAAGGGGCTACACCTTC.

This clonotype was picked up many times. V is TRBV27 and J is TRBJ1-2; TRBD1 aligns across 7 bases. Germline trimming cut 6 bases from V and 4 bases from J; bases unmatched to any gene: 11. This CDR3 is built from 15 residues. Germline V CDR1 and CDR2: MNHEY, SMNVEV (reference sequence). The DNA for the CDR3 is TGTGCCAGCAGGCAGGGACAGACGCAAATCTATGGCTACACCTTC. It yields the protein CASRQGQTQIYGYTF.

The chain recombines TRBV29-1 with TRBJ1-1; maybe TRBD1 (6 bases). The V gene lost 5 bases and the J gene lost 5 bases, with 15 bases spanning the gap. This CDR3 has 13 residues. CDR1 is SQVTM, CDR2 ANQGSEA, per germline. The CDR3 is CSVKGGDGTEAFF. CDR3 sequence (DNA): TGCAGCGTTAAAGGGGGAGACGGTACTGAAGCTTTCTTT.

This clonotype was counted many times. The CDR3 reads CASSPGQYEKLFF. The CDR3, as DNA: TGTGCCAGCAGCCCGGGACAGTATGAAAAACTGTTTTTT. This chain uses TRBV7-2 with TRBJ1-4; TRBD1 matches at 7 bases. The CDR3 runs to 13 residues. Germline CDR1 is SGHTA and CDR2 is FQGNSA. V was pared by 5 bases and J by 6 bases, with 3 bases of the junction left unmatched.

The V call is TRBV20-1, the J call TRBJ1-2; perhaps TRBD1 as D (6 bases). Trimming removed 2 bases at V and 7 bases at J, with 23 bases between. The germline gives CDR1 DFQATT, CDR2 SNEGSKA (reference sequence). The CDR3 contains 16 residues. The CDR3 reads CSARPPPGGRKAGYTF. CDR3 coding DNA: TGCAGTGCTAGACCACCCCCCGGGGGGCGCAAGGCTGGCTACACCTTC.

The genes are TRBV2 and TRBJ1-5; the D gene is possibly TRBD1 (6 bases). Deletions cut 3 bases from V and 6 bases from J, with 9 bases between. Germline CDR1 is SNHLY and CDR2 is FYNNEI. This CDR3 comprises 13 residues. This CDR3 reads CASSEGGAQPQHF. For the CDR3, the DNA is TGTGCCAGCAGTGAGGGGGGGGCTCAGCCCCAGCATTTT.

The rearrangement links TRBV18 to TRBJ1-2; 7 nucleotides match TRBD1. CDR1 KGHSH and CDR2 LQKENI come from the germline V gene. This CDR3 contains 13 residues. Losses at the gene ends were 8 bases for V and 5 bases for J; bases not matched to a gene: 8. CDR3 coding DNA: TGTGCCAGCAGCCCAGACAGGGAGTATGGCTACACCTTC. Its protein product is CASSPDREYGYTF. Variable domain in full (rest from reference TRBV18 and TRBJ1-2): NAGVMQNPRHLVRRRGQEARLRCSPMKGHSHVYWYRQLPEEGLKFMVYLQKENIIDESGMPKERFSAEFPKEGPSILRIQQVVRGDSAAYFCASSPDREYGYTFGSGTRLTVV.

This clonotype has at least ten counts. This chain connects TRBV6-9 to TRBJ1-2; TRBD1 matches 7 bases. Unmatched junction bases numbered 11, after V lost 3 bases and J lost 4 bases. CDR3 length: 16 residues. Germline CDR1 is MNHGY and CDR2 is SVAAGI. CDR3 coding DNA: TGTGCCAGCAGTTACGCCCGACAGGGATTATCCTATGGCTACACCTTC. As protein: CASSYARQGLSYGYTF.

Many counts were recorded for this clonotype. The CDR3 DNA follows: TGTGCCAGCACGACAGGGGGCTTCGGGAACACTGAAGCTTTCTTT. The encoded protein is CASTTGGFGNTEAFF. The J gene is TRBJ1-1, the V gene TRBV28; 10 nucleotides line up with TRBD1. J was trimmed by 1 base and V by 7 bases; bases with no gene match: 6. The CDR3 contains 15 residues. Germline assignment: CDR1 MDHEN and CDR2 SYDVKM.

The chain couples TRBV10-1 to TRBJ2-5; D is perhaps TRBD2 (5 bases). Looked up from germline, CDR1 is WNHNN and CDR2 is SYGVQD (reference sequence). CDR3 size: 14 residues. Trimming cost V 6 bases and J 1 base, with 12 bases left between them. CDR3 in amino acids: CASRRVGIQETQYF. CDR3 DNA sequence: TGCGCCAGCAGGAGGGTAGGCATCCAAGAGACCCAGTACTTC.

This clonotype was seen once. This likely traces to a read error, being one base from a far larger clone. J is TRBJ2-7 and V is TRBV28; D is perhaps TRBD2 (8 bases). The CDR3 sequence is 14 residues long. With 6 bases removed from V and 3 bases from J, the gap between germline ends came to 15 bases. Germline assignment: CDR1 MDHEN and CDR2 SYDVKM. The CDR3 loop is CASSRGGQHYEQYF. The CDR3 coding sequence is TGTGCCAGCAGCCGGGGGGGACAGCACTACGAGCAGTACTTC. The full variable domain, with the rest looked up from reference TRBV28 and TRBJ2-7, is DVKVTQSSRYLVKRTGEKVFLECVQDMDHENMFWYRQDPGLGLRLIYFSYDVKMKEKGDIPEGYSVSREKKERFSLILESASTNQTSMYLCASSRGGQHYEQYFGPGTRLTVT.

This chain links TRBV12-3 or TRBV12-4 with TRBJ1-6; TRBD1 might be the D (6 bases). V was clipped by 6 bases and J by 6 bases, with 12 bases between them. The CDR3 consists of 14 residues. The CDR3 sequence is CASRRTGSNSPLHF. CDR3 nucleotides: TGTGCCAGCAGGCGTACAGGGAGTAATTCACCCCTCCACTTT.

V gene TRBV20-1 combines with J gene TRBJ2-7; D not certain. Germline CDR1 is DFQATT and CDR2 is SNEGSKA (reference sequence). The CDR3 has 14 residues. The V end lost 1 base, the J end lost 1 base, and 11 bases lay between the germline ends. In DNA form, the CDR3 reads TGCAGTGCTAGAGTGTTTGGGGTTTCCTACGAGCAGTACTTC. This translates into CSARVFGVSYEQYF.

This clonotype was seen many times. The chain joins TRBV9 to TRBJ1-1; D might be TRBD1 (5 bases). This CDR3 comprises 17 residues. V was cut by 3 bases and J by 3 bases, with 21 bases left in between. Germline V CDR1 and CDR2: SGDLS, YYNGEE. For the CDR3, the DNA is TGTGCCAGCAGCGAGCTCGATTCGGGACCCTGGGACACTGAAGCTTTCTTT. This gives the protein CASSELDSGPWDTEAFF.